Described below is a single T cell receptor beta chain sequence and its context. These data are taken from a study of CD8+ T cells in alopecia areata. Treatment noted: oral pan-JAK inhibitor, 5-10 mg twice daily. The ends were cut back, 1 base at V and 1 base at J, with 13 bases in the middle. Germline loops: CDR1 SEHNR, CDR2 FQNEAQ (reference sequence). The CDR3 consists of 16 residues. Reverse transcribed after extraction, RNA yielded cDNA as the sequencing template. Using immunoSEQ multiplex PCR, the repertoire was profiled, and TCRdb retains in-frame clones only, with some absent. This sample has around 160,000 clones; approximately 57% occur once, and the top ten carry approximately 15%.

The source of this sequence is a human donor with alopecia areata. The V call is TRBV7-9, the J call TRBJ1-2; D gene uncertain. This sample comprised CD4+ T cells sorted from blood, obtained at week 24, from a patient treated with tofacitinib. For the CDR3, the DNA is TGTGCCAGCAGCTTAGTTTTGGTGCAGGTTAACTATGGCTACACCTTC. This encodes CASSLVLVQVNYGYTF.